The rows below give T cell receptor beta chains drawn from one sample of a study of blood T cell repertoires in COVID-19. Data came from immunoSEQ multiplex PCR; TCRdb stores just in-frame clones and leaves some out. This table holds 200,000 to 250,000 clones, 75% to 90% found once. Material for sequencing was peripheral blood. The source of these receptors is a woman aged 30 to 39 who had recovered from COVID-19. CDR3s include the opening cysteine and the closing phenylalanine or tryptophan. The order of the fields is J gene, D gene, clone size, V gene, CDR3 DNA, CDR3 protein. A D gene is named only where the DNA matches it firmly. Size is stated for part of the rows, as once, few or many counts, or as a class when the clone is expanded.

j_call: TRBJ2-1
d_call: -
clone_size: -
v_call: TRBV24-1
cdr3_nt: TGTGCCACCAGTGATCCCGGACAGTATAACAATGAGCAGTTCTTC
cdr3_aa: CATSDPGQYNNEQFF

j_call: TRBJ1-5
d_call: -
clone_size: -
v_call: TRBV5-1
cdr3_nt: TGCGCCAGCAGCTTGGAATCGGGGTGGGATCAGCCCCAGCATTTT
cdr3_aa: CASSLESGWDQPQHF

j_call: TRBJ1-1
d_call: TRBD1
clone_size: -
v_call: TRBV5-1
cdr3_nt: TGCGCCAGCAGCGGACAGGGAGCTGCCACTGAAGCTTTCTTT
cdr3_aa: CASSGQGAATEAFF

j_call: TRBJ1-6
d_call: TRBD1
clone_size: -
v_call: TRBV7-3
cdr3_nt: TGTGCCAGCAGCCGGACAGGGCAACCTAATTCACCCCTCCACTTT
cdr3_aa: CASSRTGQPNSPLHF

j_call: TRBJ1-3
d_call: -
clone_size: -
v_call: TRBV5-1
cdr3_nt: TGCGCCAGCAGCCTACAGGGATTCTCTGGAAACACCATATATTTT
cdr3_aa: CASSLQGFSGNTIYF

j_call: TRBJ2-3
d_call: TRBD2
clone_size: once
v_call: TRBV2
cdr3_nt: TGTGCCAGCAGTCGGACTAGCACCCCAGGAGGCACAGATACGCAGTATTTT
cdr3_aa: CASSRTSTPGGTDTQYF

j_call: TRBJ1-1
d_call: -
clone_size: few
v_call: TRBV6-5
cdr3_nt: TGTGCCAGCAGCCCCGGACAGTACACTGAAGCTTTCTTT
cdr3_aa: CASSPGQYTEAFF

j_call: TRBJ2-7
d_call: -
clone_size: -
v_call: TRBV4-1
cdr3_nt: TGCGCCAGCAGACCTTGGACAGAGTCCTACGAGCAGTACTTC
cdr3_aa: CASRPWTESYEQYF

j_call: TRBJ2-3
d_call: -
clone_size: -
v_call: TRBV12-3/TRBV12-4
cdr3_nt: TGTGCCAGCAGCCCTAACTTGCAAGATACGCAGTATTTT
cdr3_aa: CASSPNLQDTQYF

j_call: TRBJ2-3
d_call: -
clone_size: -
v_call: TRBV7-9
cdr3_nt: TGTGCCAGCAGCCCCGGGGTGTACACAAATACGCAGTATTTT
cdr3_aa: CASSPGVYTNTQYF

j_call: TRBJ2-5
d_call: -
clone_size: -
v_call: TRBV5-4
cdr3_nt: TGTGCCAGCAGCCGGGATCAGGGGTCAGGGGAGACCCAGTACTTC
cdr3_aa: CASSRDQGSGETQYF

j_call: TRBJ2-5
d_call: -
clone_size: -
v_call: TRBV5-1
cdr3_nt: TGCGCCAGCAGCTTGGAAGCAGGGTTCATAGGAGAGACCCAGTACTTC
cdr3_aa: CASSLEAGFIGETQYF

j_call: TRBJ2-1
d_call: TRBD2
clone_size: -
v_call: TRBV3-1/TRBV3-2
cdr3_nt: TGTGCCAGCAGCCACGTGGCGGGGGGGCTTGGTGAGCAGTTCTTC
cdr3_aa: CASSHVAGGLGEQFF

j_call: TRBJ2-7
d_call: -
clone_size: -
v_call: TRBV6-2/TRBV6-3
cdr3_nt: TGTGCCAGCAGTTACCTCCGCGAGCAGTACTTC
cdr3_aa: CASSYLREQYF

j_call: TRBJ1-2
d_call: TRBD1
clone_size: -
v_call: TRBV3-1/TRBV3-2
cdr3_nt: TGTGCCAGCAGCCTACCGGGACAGGGGGCGTTGGGCTACACCTTC
cdr3_aa: CASSLPGQGALGYTF

j_call: TRBJ2-2
d_call: -
clone_size: -
v_call: TRBV7-3
cdr3_nt: TGTGCCAGCAGCTCCCCAGACAGGTTAAACACCGGGGAGCTGTTTTTT
cdr3_aa: CASSSPDRLNTGELFF

j_call: TRBJ1-3
d_call: -
clone_size: -
v_call: TRBV19
cdr3_nt: TGTGCCAGTATTAAGGGGCCGTCGAGAGGCTCTGGAAACACCATATATTTT
cdr3_aa: CASIKGPSRGSGNTIYF

j_call: TRBJ2-7
d_call: TRBD1
clone_size: -
v_call: TRBV12-3/TRBV12-4
cdr3_nt: TGTGCCAGCAGATGGGACAGGGAATACGAGCAGTACTTC
cdr3_aa: CASRWDREYEQYF

j_call: TRBJ2-1
d_call: TRBD1
clone_size: -
v_call: TRBV6-5
cdr3_nt: TGTGCCAGCAGGAGAAGACAGGGGGCTGTGAATGAGCAGTTCTTC
cdr3_aa: CASRRRQGAVNEQFF

j_call: TRBJ2-1
d_call: TRBD2
clone_size: -
v_call: TRBV30
cdr3_nt: TGTGCCTGGAGCCAGGGACTAGCGGGGGGGTATGAGCAGTTCTTC
cdr3_aa: CAWSQGLAGGYEQFF

j_call: TRBJ1-4
d_call: -
clone_size: -
v_call: TRBV4-1
cdr3_nt: TGCGCCAGCAGCCACCGAGAGGGAGGTGATGAAAAACTGTTTTTT
cdr3_aa: CASSHREGGDEKLFF

j_call: TRBJ2-3
d_call: TRBD1
clone_size: -
v_call: TRBV18
cdr3_nt: TGTGCCAGCTCACTTCGACAGGGTCGAACAGATACGCAGTATTTT
cdr3_aa: CASSLRQGRTDTQYF

j_call: TRBJ2-3
d_call: TRBD2
clone_size: -
v_call: TRBV7-8
cdr3_nt: TGTGCCAGCAGCCGAGGACTAGCGGGGGTCACAGATACGCAGTATTTT
cdr3_aa: CASSRGLAGVTDTQYF

j_call: TRBJ2-1
d_call: TRBD2
clone_size: -
v_call: TRBV15
cdr3_nt: TGTGCCACCAGCAACGCCGGGACTAGCGGGGGGGAGGTCGTCAATGAGCAGTTCTTC
cdr3_aa: CATSNAGTSGGEVVNEQFF

j_call: TRBJ2-3
d_call: -
clone_size: -
v_call: TRBV24-1
cdr3_nt: TGTGCCACCAGTGGTCCGGGGGGCGGGGATACGCAGTATTTT
cdr3_aa: CATSGPGGGDTQYF

j_call: TRBJ2-1
d_call: TRBD2
clone_size: -
v_call: TRBV2
cdr3_nt: TGTGCCAGCAATACCCTAGCGGCCTCCTACAATGAGCAGTTCTTC
cdr3_aa: CASNTLAASYNEQFF

j_call: TRBJ2-1
d_call: TRBD2
clone_size: once
v_call: TRBV3-1/TRBV3-2
cdr3_nt: TGTGCCAGCAGCCAAGATTTGGGTAGCGGGGGGGCGTACAATGAGCAGTTCTTC
cdr3_aa: CASSQDLGSGGAYNEQFF

j_call: TRBJ1-3
d_call: -
clone_size: -
v_call: TRBV9
cdr3_nt: TGTGCCAGCAGCGTAACAGAAGACTCTGGAAACACCATATATTTT
cdr3_aa: CASSVTEDSGNTIYF

j_call: TRBJ2-5
d_call: TRBD1
clone_size: -
v_call: TRBV11-2
cdr3_nt: TGTGCCAGCAGCCCAATCCCCGACAGGGGCCCACGGGAGACCCAGTACTTC
cdr3_aa: CASSPIPDRGPRETQYF

j_call: TRBJ2-7
d_call: TRBD1
clone_size: -
v_call: TRBV6-5
cdr3_nt: TGTGCCAGCAGTCCGACAGGGCAGATGAAAGGCGAGCAGTACTTC
cdr3_aa: CASSPTGQMKGEQYF